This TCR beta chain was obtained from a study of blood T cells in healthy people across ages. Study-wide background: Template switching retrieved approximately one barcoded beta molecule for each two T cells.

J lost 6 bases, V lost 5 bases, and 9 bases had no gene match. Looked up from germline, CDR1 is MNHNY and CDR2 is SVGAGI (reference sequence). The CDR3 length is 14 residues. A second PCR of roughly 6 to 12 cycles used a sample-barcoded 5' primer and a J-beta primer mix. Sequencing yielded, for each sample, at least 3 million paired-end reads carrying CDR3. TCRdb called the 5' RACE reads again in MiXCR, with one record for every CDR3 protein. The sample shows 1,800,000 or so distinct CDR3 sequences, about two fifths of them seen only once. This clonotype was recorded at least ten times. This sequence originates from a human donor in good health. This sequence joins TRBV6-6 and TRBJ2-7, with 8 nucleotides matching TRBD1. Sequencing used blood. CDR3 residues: CASSPGQGPREQYF. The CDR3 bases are TGTGCCAGCAGTCCCGGACAGGGCCCTCGCGAGCAGTACTTC.